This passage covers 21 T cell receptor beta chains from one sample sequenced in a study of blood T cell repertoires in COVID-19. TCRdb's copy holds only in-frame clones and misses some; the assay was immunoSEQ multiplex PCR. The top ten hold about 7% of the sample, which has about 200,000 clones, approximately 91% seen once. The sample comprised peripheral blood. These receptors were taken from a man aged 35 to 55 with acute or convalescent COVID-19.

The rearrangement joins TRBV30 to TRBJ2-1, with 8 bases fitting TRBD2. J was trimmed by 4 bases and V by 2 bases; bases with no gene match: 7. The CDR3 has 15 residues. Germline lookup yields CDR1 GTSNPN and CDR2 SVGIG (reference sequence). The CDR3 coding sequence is TGTGCCTGGAGTAGTTTAGCGGGGACATACAATGAGCAGTTCTTC. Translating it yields CAWSSLAGTYNEQFF.

DNA of the CDR3: TGTGCCAGCAGTAAAAACAGGGGGGCGTTAGACGGCTACACCTTC. Encoded protein: CASSKNRGALDGYTF. This chain links TRBV28 with TRBJ1-2; TRBD1 matches at 8 bases. Per the germline V gene, CDR1 is MDHEN and CDR2 is SYDVKM. This CDR3 is built from 15 residues. V gave up 5 bases and J gave up 8 bases; unmatched junction bases: 13.

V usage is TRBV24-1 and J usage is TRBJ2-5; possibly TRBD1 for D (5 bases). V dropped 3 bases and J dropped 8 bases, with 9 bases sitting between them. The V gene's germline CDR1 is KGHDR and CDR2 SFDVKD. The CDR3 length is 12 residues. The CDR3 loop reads CATSDAGFTQYF. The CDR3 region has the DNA TGTGCCACCAGTGATGCAGGGTTTACCCAGTACTTC.

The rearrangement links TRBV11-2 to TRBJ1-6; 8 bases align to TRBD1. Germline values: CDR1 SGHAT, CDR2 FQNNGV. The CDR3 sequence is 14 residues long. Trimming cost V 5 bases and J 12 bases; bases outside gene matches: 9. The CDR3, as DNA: TGTGCCAGCAGCGCATTCTCCGGGACAGGACCCCTCCACTTT. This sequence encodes CASSAFSGTGPLHF.

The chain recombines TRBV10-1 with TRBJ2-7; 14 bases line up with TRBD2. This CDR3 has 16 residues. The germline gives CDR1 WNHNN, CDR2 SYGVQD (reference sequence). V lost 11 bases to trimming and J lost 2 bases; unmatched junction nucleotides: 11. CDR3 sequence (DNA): TGCGCCGGGACAAGGACTAGCGGGGGGCCAACCTACGAGCAGTACTTC. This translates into CAGTRTSGGPTYEQYF.

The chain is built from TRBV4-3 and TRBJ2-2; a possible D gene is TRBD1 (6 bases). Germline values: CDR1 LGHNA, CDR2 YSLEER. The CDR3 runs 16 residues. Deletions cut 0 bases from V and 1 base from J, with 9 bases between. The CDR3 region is CASSQERTVNTGELFF. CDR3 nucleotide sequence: TGCGCCAGCAGCCAAGAGCGGACAGTGAACACCGGGGAGCTGTTTTTT.

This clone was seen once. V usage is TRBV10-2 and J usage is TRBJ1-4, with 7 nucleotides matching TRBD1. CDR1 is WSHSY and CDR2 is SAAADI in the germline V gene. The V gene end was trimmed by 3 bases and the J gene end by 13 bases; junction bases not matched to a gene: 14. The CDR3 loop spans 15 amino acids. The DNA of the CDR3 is TGCGCCAGCAGTGACCCCGACAGACAGGGTGGGGGACTGTTTTTT. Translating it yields CASSDPDRQGGGLFF.

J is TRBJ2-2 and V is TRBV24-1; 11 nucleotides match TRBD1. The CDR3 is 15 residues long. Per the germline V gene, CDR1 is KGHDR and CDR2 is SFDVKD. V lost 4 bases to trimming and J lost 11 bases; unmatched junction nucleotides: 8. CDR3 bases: TGTGCCACCAGTGACCCCGGACAGGGGGCAAGAGAGCTGTTTTTT. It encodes CATSDPGQGARELFF.

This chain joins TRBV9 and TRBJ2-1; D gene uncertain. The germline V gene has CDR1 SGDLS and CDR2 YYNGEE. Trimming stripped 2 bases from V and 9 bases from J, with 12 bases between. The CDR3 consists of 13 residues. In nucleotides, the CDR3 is TGTGCCAGCAGCGTCGAGAGGCTCAGTGAGCAGTTCTTC. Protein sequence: CASSVERLSEQFF. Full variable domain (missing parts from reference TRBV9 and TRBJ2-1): DSGVTQTPKHLITATGQRVTLRCSPRSGDLSVYWYQQSLDQGLQFLIQYYNGEERAKGNILERFSAQQFPDLHSELNLSSLELGDSALYFCASSVERLSEQFFGPGTRLTVL.

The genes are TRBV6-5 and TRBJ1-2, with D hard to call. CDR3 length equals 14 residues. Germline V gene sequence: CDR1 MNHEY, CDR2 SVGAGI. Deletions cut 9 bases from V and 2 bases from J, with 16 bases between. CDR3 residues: CASVPEAVNYGYTF. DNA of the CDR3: TGTGCCAGTGTTCCGGAGGCCGTAAACTATGGCTACACCTTC.

This CDR3 reads CASSTDGYQETQYF. In nucleotides, the CDR3 is TGTGCCAGCAGTACCGACGGGTACCAAGAGACCCAGTACTTC. The chain has TRBV6-5 and TRBJ2-5; D ambiguous. CDR1 MNHEY and CDR2 SVGAGI come from the germline V gene. This CDR3 has 14 residues. V was clipped by 5 bases and J by 0 bases, with 10 bases between them.

CDR3 nucleotide sequence: TGTGCCAGCAGGGGAGGTAGCGGGGGGCTATCCCCTACGGAGCAGTACTTC. This encodes CASRGGSGGLSPTEQYF. J is TRBJ2-7 and V is TRBV3-1 (or the pseudogene TRBV3-2); the match to TRBD2 covers 10 bases. Germline-derived CDR1 and CDR2 are LGHDT and YNNKEL (reference sequence). The J segment lost 7 bases and the V segment lost 6 bases, leaving 18 bases of the junction unmatched. The CDR3 has 17 residues.

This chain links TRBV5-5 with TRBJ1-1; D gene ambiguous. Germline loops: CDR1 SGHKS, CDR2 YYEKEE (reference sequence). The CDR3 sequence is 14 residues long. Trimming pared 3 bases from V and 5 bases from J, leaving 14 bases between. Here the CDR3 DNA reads TGTGCCAGCAGCTCGGACCCGGGAAGGACTGAAGCTTTCTTT. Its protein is CASSSDPGRTEAFF.

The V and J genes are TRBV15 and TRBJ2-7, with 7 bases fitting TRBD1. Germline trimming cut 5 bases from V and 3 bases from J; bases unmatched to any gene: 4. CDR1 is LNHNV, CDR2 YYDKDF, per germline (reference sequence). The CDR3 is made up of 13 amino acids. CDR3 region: CATSAGTDYEQYF. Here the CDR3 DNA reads TGTGCCACCAGCGCCGGGACAGACTACGAGCAGTACTTC.

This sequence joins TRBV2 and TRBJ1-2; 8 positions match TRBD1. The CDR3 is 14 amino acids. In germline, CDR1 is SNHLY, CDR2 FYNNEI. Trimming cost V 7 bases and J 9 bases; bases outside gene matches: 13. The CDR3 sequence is CASNKDRGHYSYTF. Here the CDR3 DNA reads TGTGCCAGCAATAAAGACAGGGGTCATTACAGCTACACCTTC.

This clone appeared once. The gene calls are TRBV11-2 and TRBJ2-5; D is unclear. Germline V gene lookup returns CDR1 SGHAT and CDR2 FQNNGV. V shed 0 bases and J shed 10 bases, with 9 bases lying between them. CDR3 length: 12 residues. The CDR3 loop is CASSLDRVYQYF. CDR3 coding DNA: TGTGCCAGCAGCTTAGATCGAGTCTACCAGTACTTC. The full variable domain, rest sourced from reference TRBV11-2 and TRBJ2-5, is EAGVAQSPRYKIIEKRQSVAFWCNPISGHATLYWYQQILGQGPKLLIQFQNNGVVDDSQLPKDRFSAERLKGVDSTLKIQPAKLEDSAVYLCASSLDRVYQYFGPGTRLLVL.

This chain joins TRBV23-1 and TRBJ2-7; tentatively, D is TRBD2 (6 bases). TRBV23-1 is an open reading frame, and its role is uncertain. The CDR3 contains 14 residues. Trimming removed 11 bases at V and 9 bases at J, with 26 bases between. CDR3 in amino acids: CAPRGRTTPLGQYF. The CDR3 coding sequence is TGCGCCCCACGAGGACGGACTACCCCCCTAGGGCAGTACTTC.

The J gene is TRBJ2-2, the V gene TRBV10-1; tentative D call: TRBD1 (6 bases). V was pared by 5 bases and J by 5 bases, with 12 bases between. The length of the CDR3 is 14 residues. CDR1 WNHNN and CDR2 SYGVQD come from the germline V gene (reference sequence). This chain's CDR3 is CASSSGQTTGELFF. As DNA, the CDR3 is TGCGCCAGCAGTTCTGGACAGACAACCGGGGAGCTGTTTTTT.

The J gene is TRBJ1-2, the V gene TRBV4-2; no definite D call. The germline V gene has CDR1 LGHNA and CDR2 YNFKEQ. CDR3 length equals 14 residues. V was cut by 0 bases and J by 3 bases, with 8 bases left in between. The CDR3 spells CASSQEPRDYGYTF. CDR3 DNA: TGTGCCAGCAGCCAAGAACCCCGGGACTATGGCTACACCTTC.

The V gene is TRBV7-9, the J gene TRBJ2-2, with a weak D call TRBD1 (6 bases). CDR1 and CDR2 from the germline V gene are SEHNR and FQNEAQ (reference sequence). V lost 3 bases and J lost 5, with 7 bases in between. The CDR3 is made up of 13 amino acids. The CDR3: CASSFTGTGELFF. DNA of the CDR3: TGTGCCAGCAGCTTTACAGGGACCGGGGAGCTGTTTTTT.

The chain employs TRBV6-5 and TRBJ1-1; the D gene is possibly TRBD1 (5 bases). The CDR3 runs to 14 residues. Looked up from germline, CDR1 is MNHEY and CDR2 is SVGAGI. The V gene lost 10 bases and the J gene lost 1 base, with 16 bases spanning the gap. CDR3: CATYLWGGNTEAFF. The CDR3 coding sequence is TGTGCCACCTACCTTTGGGGGGGGAACACTGAAGCTTTCTTT.